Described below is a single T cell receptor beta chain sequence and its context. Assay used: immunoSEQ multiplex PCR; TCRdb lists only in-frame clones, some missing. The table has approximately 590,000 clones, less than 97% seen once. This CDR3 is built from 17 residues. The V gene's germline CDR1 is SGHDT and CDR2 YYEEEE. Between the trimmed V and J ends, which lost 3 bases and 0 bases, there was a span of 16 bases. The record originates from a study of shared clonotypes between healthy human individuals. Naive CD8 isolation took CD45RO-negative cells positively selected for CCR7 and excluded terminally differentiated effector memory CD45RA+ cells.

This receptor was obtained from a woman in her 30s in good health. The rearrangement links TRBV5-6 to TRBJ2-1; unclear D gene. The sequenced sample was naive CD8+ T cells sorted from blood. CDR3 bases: TGTGCCAGCAGCTATGAGCCCGATCTGGGCTCCTACAATGAGCAGTTCTTC. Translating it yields CASSYEPDLGSYNEQFF.